The 9 T cell receptor beta chains below all came from one sample that was sequenced in a study of CD8 T cells in Susac syndrome. RNA totalling roughly 0.45 to 1 ug underwent reverse transcription with random hexamers. TCRdb re-called the immunoSEQ multiplex PCR reads with MiXCR, one entry per CDR3 protein. The sample shows around 190,000 distinct CDR3 sequences, 85% to 95% of them seen only once. Sequencing was performed on CD4+ T cells from PBMCs. The receptors originated from a human donor with Susac syndrome.

CDR3 sequence reads: CSYRQGVNYGYTF. The CDR3 region has the DNA TGCAGCTACCGACAGGGGGTTAACTATGGCTACACCTTC. The chain recombines TRBV29-1 with TRBJ1-2; 9 bases line up with TRBD1. The germline V gene encodes CDR1 SQVTM and CDR2 ANQGSEA. The length of the CDR3 is 13 residues. V shed 8 bases, J shed 1 base, and the junction held 5 bases outside the gene matches. Looking up the rest from reference TRBV29-1 and TRBJ1-2 gives the full variable domain: SAVISQKPSRDICQRGTSLTIQCQVDSQVTMMFWYRQQPGQSLTLIATANQGSEATYESGFVIDKFPISRPNLTFSTLTVSNMSPEDSSIYLCSYRQGVNYGYTFGSGTRLTVV.

The rearrangement joins TRBV2 to TRBJ2-5; D is uncertain. Germline lookup yields CDR1 SNHLY and CDR2 FYNNEI. The CDR3 length is 13 residues. Trimming pared 0 bases from V and 4 bases from J, leaving 6 bases between. Here the CDR3 DNA reads TGTGCCAGCAGTGAAGCGATTAGAGAGACCCAGTACTTC. Its translation: CASSEAIRETQYF.

The rearrangement uses TRBV2 and TRBJ2-2, with D tentatively TRBD2 (6 bases). Looked up from germline, CDR1 is SNHLY and CDR2 is FYNNEI. The CDR3 length is 13 residues. Trimming removed 5 bases at V and 7 bases at J, with 11 bases between. In nucleotides, the CDR3 is TGTGCCAGCAGTTCTAGCGTGGGCGGGGAGCTGTTTTTT. Translating gives CASSSSVGGELFF. Filled out from reference TRBV2 and TRBJ2-2, the complete variable domain reads EPEVTQTPSHQVTQMGQEVILRCVPISNHLYFYWYRQILGQKVEFLVSFYNNEISEKSEIFDDQFSVERPDGSNFTLKIRSTKLEDSAMYFCASSSSVGGELFFGEGSRLTVL.

V and J are TRBV5-1 and TRBJ1-1; 7 bases map to TRBD1. V was clipped by 7 bases and J by 7 bases; unmatched bases: 10. This CDR3 is 13 amino acids long. Germline CDR1 and CDR2: SGHRS and YFSETQ. For the CDR3, the DNA is TGCGCCAGCGGCCTAACAGGGGAGGGTGAAGCTTTCTTT. Protein sequence: CASGLTGEGEAFF.

J is TRBJ1-4 and V is TRBV30; D gene unclear. This CDR3 contains 13 residues. Germline CDR1 reads GTSNPN; CDR2 reads SVGIG (reference sequence). V shed 3 bases and J shed 1 base, with 6 bases lying between them. The CDR3 DNA is TGTGCCTGGAGCCGTAGAACTAATGAAAAACTGTTTTTT. Its translation: CAWSRRTNEKLFF.

This sequence joins TRBV20-1 and TRBJ2-5, with 10 bases that match TRBD2. V shed 3 bases and J 5 bases; nucleotides not matched to a gene: 12. The germline CDR1 and CDR2 sequences are DFQATT and SNEGSKA (reference sequence). There are 16 residues in the CDR3. The DNA for the CDR3 is TGCAGTGCTAGGGCTCGGGCTAGCGGGGGCTGGGAGACCCAGTACTTC. Protein: CSARARASGGWETQYF.

The chain recombines TRBV24-1 with TRBJ2-5; tentatively, D is TRBD2 (6 bases). Germline-derived CDR1 and CDR2 are KGHDR and SFDVKD. The CDR3 contains 13 residues. V was trimmed by 5 bases and J by 5 bases, leaving 11 bases between them. CDR3 protein: CATSAAGRETQYF. The CDR3 nucleotides are TGTGCCACCAGTGCGGCAGGGAGGGAGACCCAGTACTTC.

The V gene is TRBV6-5, the J gene TRBJ1-1; perhaps TRBD1 as D (5 bases). The CDR3 length is 13 residues. CDR1 and CDR2 from the germline V gene are MNHEY and SVGAGI. Trimming took off 6 bases at V and 8 bases at J, with 16 bases between the two ends. The CDR3 loop is CASSFTGGEEAFF. The DNA for the CDR3 is TGTGCCAGCAGCTTCACAGGAGGAGAGGAAGCTTTCTTT.

The rearrangement links TRBV5-5 to TRBJ2-1; 13 bases line up with TRBD2. Germline V lookup: CDR1 SGHKS, CDR2 YYEKEE (reference sequence). The CDR3 consists of 17 residues. The V segment lost 0 bases and the J segment 7 bases; nucleotides outside the gene matches: 7. CDR3 sequence: CASSLERGLAGTNEQFF. CDR3 DNA: TGTGCCAGCAGCTTGGAGAGGGGACTAGCGGGGACGAATGAGCAGTTCTTC.